The next 20 T cell receptor beta chains were all read from a single sample in a study of graft-versus-host responses after intestinal transplantation. The table came from immunoSEQ multiplex PCR; TCRdb's copy has only in-frame clones and leaves some out. The sample has tens of thousands of clones; around nine tenths are singletons. Sequenced material: PBMCs, taken around 120 days after intestinal transplantation. The receptors were gathered from a human patient who received an intestinal transplant, so some T cells may come from the graft donor.

This chain's CDR3 is CATKTQGASYEQYF. The CDR3 DNA is TGTGCCACCAAAACCCAGGGGGCGAGCTACGAGCAGTACTTC. The chain is built from TRBV27 and TRBJ2-7, with 8 bases matching TRBD1. The CDR3 length is 14 residues. The germline gives CDR1 MNHEY, CDR2 SMNVEV (reference sequence). J was trimmed by 3 bases and V by 10 bases; bases with no gene match: 11.

This clone was recorded a few times. The rearrangement uses TRBV10-3 and TRBJ2-7, with a possible D match to TRBD2 (6 bases). The CDR3 spans 16 residues. Trimming shortened V by 0 bases and J by 0 bases, and 12 bases separated the two germline ends. Germline V gene data show CDR1 as ENHRY and CDR2 as SYGVKD. DNA of the CDR3: TGTGCCATCAGTGAGTCGTTAGCGGAAAGCTCCTACGAGCAGTACTTC. Translated: CAISESLAESSYEQYF.

The chain links TRBV9 to TRBJ1-1, with D possibly being TRBD1 (6 bases). The CDR3 spans 13 residues. The ends were cut back, 4 bases at V and 3 bases at J, with 10 bases in the middle. Germline-derived CDR1 and CDR2 are SGDLS and YYNGEE. CDR3: CASSLRTDTEAFF. The CDR3 coding sequence is TGTGCCAGCAGCTTACGGACAGACACTGAAGCTTTCTTT. The whole variable domain, filled in from reference TRBV9 and TRBJ1-1, reads DSGVTQTPKHLITATGQRVTLRCSPRSGDLSVYWYQQSLDQGLQFLIQYYNGEERAKGNILERFSAQQFPDLHSELNLSSLELGDSALYFCASSLRTDTEAFFGQGTRLTVV.

The V and J genes are TRBV6-5 and TRBJ2-7; 7 bases map to TRBD2. This CDR3 comprises 15 residues. V trimming: 2 bases; J trimming: 0 bases; junction bases outside the gene matches: 4. Per the germline V gene, CDR1 is MNHEY and CDR2 is SVGAGI. CDR3 residues: CASSYEASGSYEQYF. CDR3 coding DNA: TGTGCCAGCAGTTACGAGGCTAGCGGCTCCTACGAGCAGTACTTC.

The rearrangement uses TRBV5-4 and TRBJ2-7; 7 bases are a match to TRBD2. The trim removed 4 bases at V and 2 bases at J, leaving 9 bases unmatched. This CDR3 is 15 amino acids long. CDR1 and CDR2 (germline): SGHNT, YYREEE (reference sequence). The CDR3 protein is CASSTLAGRTYEQYF. CDR3 in DNA: TGTGCCAGCAGCACCTTAGCGGGTCGTACCTACGAGCAGTACTTC.

This clone was seen only once. This CDR3 is CASSRQGGQPQHF. The CDR3 DNA is TGTGCCAGCAGTCGGCAGGGCGGTCAGCCCCAGCATTTT. V is TRBV27 and J is TRBJ1-5, with D possibly being TRBD1 (5 bases). Germline V lookup: CDR1 MNHEY, CDR2 SMNVEV (reference sequence). This CDR3 has 13 amino acids. V was clipped by 5 bases and J by 6 bases, with 11 bases between them.

The chain uses TRBV7-9 and TRBJ2-3; 9 positions agree with TRBD2. CDR1 SEHNR and CDR2 FQNEAQ come from the germline V gene (reference sequence). The CDR3 has 15 residues. V shed 5 bases and J 3 bases; nucleotides not matched to a gene: 6. CDR3 DNA: TGTGCCAGCAGCCCGCTAGCGGGGTTGACAGATACGCAGTATTTT. This translates into CASSPLAGLTDTQYF.

The chain carries TRBV18 and TRBJ1-5, with a weak D call TRBD1 (6 bases). Germline V CDR1 and CDR2: KGHSH, LQKENI. The V end was cut by 5 bases, the J end by 4 bases, with 12 bases between. There are 14 residues in the CDR3. The CDR3 nucleotides are TGTGCCAGCTCAAACTCCAGGGGAAATCAGCCCCAGCATTTT. Its protein is CASSNSRGNQPQHF. Combining the CDR3 with reference TRBV18 and TRBJ1-5 gives the whole variable domain NAGVMQNPRHLVRRRGQEARLRCSPMKGHSHVYWYRQLPEEGLKFMVYLQKENIIDESGMPKERFSAEFPKEGPSILRIQQVVRGDSAAYFCASSNSRGNQPQHFGDGTRLSIL.

The chain couples TRBV10-3 to TRBJ2-1; maybe TRBD2 (7 bases). V lost 2 bases and J 2 bases, leaving 13 bases between the germline ends. The germline V gene has CDR1 ENHRY and CDR2 SYGVKD. This CDR3 has 16 residues. In DNA form, the CDR3 reads TGTGCCATCAGTGAGGAGGGGGGGGCCCCCTACAATGAGCAGTTCTTC. It specifies CAISEEGGAPYNEQFF.

The rearrangement links TRBV9 to TRBJ2-7, with D hard to call. Trimming took off 3 bases at V and 6 bases at J, with 4 bases between the two ends. Germline loops: CDR1 SGDLS, CDR2 YYNGEE. The CDR3 spans 10 residues. The CDR3 DNA follows: TGTGCCAGCAGCGATGGCGAGCAGTACTTC. Protein sequence: CASSDGEQYF.

In DNA form, the CDR3 reads TGTGCCAGCAGCGCCCGATTCCTAAGGGAGAAAGCTTTCTTT. It yields the protein CASSARFLREKAFF. The chain joins TRBV6-1 to TRBJ1-1; no clear D. The germline gives CDR1 MNHNS, CDR2 SASEGT. The CDR3 runs to 14 residues. V was pared by 6 bases and J by 9 bases, with 20 bases between.

This clone occurred a few times. This rearrangement joins TRBV10-1 to TRBJ2-3, with 11 bases that match TRBD2. Germline lookup yields CDR1 WNHNN and CDR2 SYGVQD (reference sequence). The CDR3 contains 16 residues. V dropped 2 bases and J dropped 4; count of bases not matched to a gene: 5. CDR3 loop: CASSETSGSGADTQYF. The CDR3 DNA reads TGCGCCAGCAGTGAGACTAGCGGGAGCGGGGCAGATACGCAGTATTTT.

The chain carries TRBV29-1 and TRBJ2-5; tentative D call: TRBD1 (6 bases). V gave up 5 bases and J gave up 1 base, with 11 bases separating them. Germline V lookup: CDR1 SQVTM, CDR2 ANQGSEA. The CDR3 is 13 amino acids. CDR3 sequence reads: CSVSRGAQETQYF. The CDR3 bases are TGCAGCGTTTCCAGGGGCGCCCAAGAGACCCAGTACTTC.

The V and J genes are TRBV6-6 and TRBJ2-7, with 8 bases lining up with TRBD1. This CDR3 has 15 amino acids. J lost 3 bases, V lost 2 bases, and 6 bases had no gene match. Germline CDR1 is MNHNY and CDR2 is SVGAGI (reference sequence). The CDR3 here is CASSYGPGQVYEQYF. The CDR3 nucleotides read TGTGCCAGCAGTTACGGGCCGGGACAGGTCTACGAGCAGTACTTC.

The J gene is TRBJ2-3, the V gene TRBV14; unclear D gene. Between the trimmed V and J ends, which lost 0 bases and 4 bases, there was a span of 11 bases. The CDR3 extends over 15 amino acids. CDR1 is SGHDN and CDR2 is FVKESK in the germline V gene. The CDR3 coding sequence is TGTGCCAGCAGCCAAGATGTGAGTCCCCCAGATACGCAGTATTTT. Translated: CASSQDVSPPDTQYF.

J is TRBJ1-4 and V is TRBV2; D uncertain. The CDR3 covers 14 residues. The ends were cut back, 3 bases at V and 6 bases at J, with 11 bases in the middle. The germline CDR1 and CDR2 sequences are SNHLY and FYNNEI. CDR3 residues: CASSDPSGDEKLFF. The CDR3 region has the DNA TGTGCCAGCAGTGACCCGTCAGGTGATGAAAAACTGTTTTTT.

The J gene is TRBJ2-3, the V gene TRBV6-5; D assignment may be TRBD1 or TRBD2 (5 bases each). V was trimmed by 2 bases and J by 5 bases, leaving 17 bases between them. The CDR3 extends over 16 amino acids. The germline gives CDR1 MNHEY, CDR2 SVGAGI. CDR3 DNA: TGTGCCAGCAGTTACAGGGCATCCCCTGGGGGAGATACGCAGTATTTT. It is translated as CASSYRASPGGDTQYF.

This sequence joins TRBV7-7 and TRBJ2-7, with TRBD1 matching 9 bases. V lost 5 bases to trimming and J lost 5 bases; unmatched junction nucleotides: 4. The CDR3 is 13 residues long. Looked up from germline, CDR1 is SSHAT and CDR2 is FNYEAQ (reference sequence). CDR3 coding DNA: TGTGCCAGCAGCCAACGGACAGGGGACGAGCAGTACTTC. Its translation is CASSQRTGDEQYF.

J is TRBJ2-1 and V is TRBV9, with TRBD2 matching over 10 bases. V gave up 3 bases and J gave up 7 bases; unmatched junction bases: 7. The CDR3 length is 15 residues. Germline CDR1 is SGDLS and CDR2 is YYNGEE. This CDR3 reads CASSDSSGGRNEQFF. In DNA, the CDR3 is TGTGCCAGCAGCGACTCTAGCGGGGGTCGGAATGAGCAGTTCTTC.

The chain joins TRBV4-1 to TRBJ1-6, with D tentatively TRBD1 (5 bases). This CDR3 has 16 amino acids. The germline gives CDR1 MGHRA, CDR2 YSYEKL. Trimming removed 0 bases from V and 2 bases from J, with 8 bases in between. This chain's CDR3 is CASSQDAGPYNSPLHF. CDR3 bases: TGCGCCAGCAGCCAAGACGCGGGACCCTATAATTCACCCCTCCACTTT.